The rows below give T cell receptor beta chains drawn from one sample of a study of T cell responses to AZD1222 COVID-19 vaccine. This table comes from immunoSEQ multiplex PCR, and its TCRdb copy is limited to in-frame clones, with some not included. The table includes 150,000 or so clones, 85% to 95% detected once. The sample here was peripheral blood, taken 28 days after the second AZD1222 dose. The origin of the receptors is an adult who received the AZD1222 COVID-19 vaccine. Each CDR3 is given with its conserved first and last residue. The D gene is left open where the match is weak. Size tells how often a clone was seen (once, few, many) or the class of an expanded clone, and some rows leave it out.

TGCGCCAGCAGCACTACAGGGGCGGGATTCACCGGGGAGCTGTTTTTT,CASSTTGAGFTGELFF,NA,NA,TRBJ2-2,TRBV5-1
TGTGCCAGTAGCCTCAACCCCGTTAAGGGGGGTCTTGAAAAACTGTTTTTT,CASSLNPVKGGLEKLFF,NA,NA,TRBJ1-4,TRBV19
TGCGCCAGCAGCCATATAGCCAGGGACACTGAAGCTTTCTTT,CASSHIARDTEAFF,once,NA,TRBJ1-1,TRBV4-1
TGTGCCAGCAGCGTTAGCGGTCTTCCCTACAATGAGCAGTTCTTC,CASSVSGLPYNEQFF,once,NA,TRBJ2-1,TRBV9
TGTGCCAGCAGGAGCGGGGGGCCGGTAAAAGTGCAGTTCTTC,CASRSGGPVKVQFF,NA,TRBD2,TRBJ2-1,TRBV27
TGTGCCAGCAGTGAAAGCGGGGGGAATTACAATGAGCAGTTCTTC,CASSESGGNYNEQFF,NA,TRBD2,TRBJ2-1,TRBV2
TGCGCCAGCAGCCAATCGGGACAGGGATTTGGCAATGAGCAGTTCTTC,CASSQSGQGFGNEQFF,NA,TRBD1,TRBJ2-1,TRBV4-1
TGTGCCAGCAGCCCCTCCGGAAGCGGGGGGGGCGGGGAGCTGTTTTTT,CASSPSGSGGGGELFF,few,TRBD2,TRBJ2-2,TRBV9
TGTGCCAGCAGCAGCAAACAACCCGGGACAGAAGGTCGAAACACCATATATTTT,CASSSKQPGTEGRNTIYF,NA,TRBD1,TRBJ1-3,TRBV27
TGTGCCAGCAGCGTTATCCGGGCGTACGCCTACGAGCAGTACTTC,CASSVIRAYAYEQYF,NA,NA,TRBJ2-7,TRBV9
TGTGCCAGCTCACAGGGAAGGGAGTACGAGCAGTACTTC,CASSQGREYEQYF,once,NA,TRBJ2-7,TRBV18
TGTGCCAGCAGTGAGGGAGGGACAGGGTACTTCGTTGAGCAGTTCTTC,CASSEGGTGYFVEQFF,NA,TRBD1,TRBJ2-1,TRBV6-1
TGTGCCATCAGTGAGCCCGGGGGAGGGGTGGACTACGAGCAGTACTTC,CAISEPGGGVDYEQYF,few,TRBD2,TRBJ2-7,TRBV10-3
TGTGCCAGCAGTGAAGCGGGATATACTAGCGGGGGAATCGCAGATACGCAGTATTTT,CASSEAGYTSGGIADTQYF,NA,TRBD2,TRBJ2-3,TRBV6-1
TGTGCCAGCACCCCTAGGACAGGAAGGACTGGGGCCAACGTCCTGACTTTC,CASTPRTGRTGANVLTF,NA,TRBD1,TRBJ2-6,TRBV6-2/TRBV6-3
TGTGCCACCAGCAGGGACAGGGGATTGTACGGAAACACCATATATTTT,CATSRDRGLYGNTIYF,NA,TRBD1,TRBJ1-3,TRBV15
TGCGCCAGCAGCCTAAACATGAACACTGAAGCTTTCTTT,CASSLNMNTEAFF,NA,NA,TRBJ1-1,TRBV5-1